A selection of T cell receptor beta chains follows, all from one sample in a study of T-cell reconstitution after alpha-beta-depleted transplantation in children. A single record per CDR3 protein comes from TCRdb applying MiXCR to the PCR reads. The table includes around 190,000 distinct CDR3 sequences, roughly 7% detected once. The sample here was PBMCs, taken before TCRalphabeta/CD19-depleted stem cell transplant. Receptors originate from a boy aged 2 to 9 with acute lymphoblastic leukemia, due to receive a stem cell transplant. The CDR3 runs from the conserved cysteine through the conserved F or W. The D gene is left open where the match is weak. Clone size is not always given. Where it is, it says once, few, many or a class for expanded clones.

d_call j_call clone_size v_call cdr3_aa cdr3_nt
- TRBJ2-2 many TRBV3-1 CASSPGPGSGELFF TGTGCCAGCAGCCCCGGACCGGGGTCCGGGGAGCTGTTTTTT
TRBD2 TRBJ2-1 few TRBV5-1 CASSLGVAGGGDEQFF TGCGCCAGCAGCTTGGGTGTAGCGGGAGGTGGGGATGAGCAGTTCTTC
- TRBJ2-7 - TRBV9 CASSGGDGAYEQYF TGTGCCAGCAGCGGGGGGGACGGAGCCTACGAGCAGTACTTC
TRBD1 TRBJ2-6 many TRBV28 CASSLHVSGQGSSGANVLTF TGTGCCAGCAGTTTACACGTCTCGGGACAGGGCAGCTCTGGGGCCAACGTCCTGACTTTC
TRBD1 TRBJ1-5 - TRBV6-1 CASSPGQGTIYSNQPQHF TGTGCCAGCAGTCCTGGACAGGGAACGATCTATAGCAATCAGCCCCAGCATTTT
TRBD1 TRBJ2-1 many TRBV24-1 CATSDRTGDEQFF TGTGCCACCAGTGACCGGACAGGGGATGAGCAGTTCTTC
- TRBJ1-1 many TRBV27 CASSLSGEWAEAFF TGTGCCAGCAGTTTATCAGGGGAATGGGCTGAAGCTTTCTTT
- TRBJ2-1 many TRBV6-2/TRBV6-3 CASSSLRSEQFF TGTGCCAGCAGTTCGCTTCGTTCCGAGCAGTTCTTC
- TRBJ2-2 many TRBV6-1 CASSHAAVDTGELFF TGTGCCAGCAGCCACGCAGCGGTCGACACCGGGGAGCTGTTTTTT
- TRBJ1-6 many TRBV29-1 CSAADGDNSPLHF TGCAGCGCCGCGGACGGCGATAATTCACCCCTCCACTTT
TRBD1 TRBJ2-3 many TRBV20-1 CSASLDRVSDTQYF TGCAGTGCTAGTCTCGACAGGGTATCAGATACGCAGTATTTT
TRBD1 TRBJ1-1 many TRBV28 CASRYNRGRDTEAFF TGTGCCAGCAGATACAACAGGGGGAGGGACACTGAAGCTTTCTTT
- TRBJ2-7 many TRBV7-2 CASRGNSALGEQYF TGTGCCAGCAGGGGGAACAGTGCCCTCGGCGAGCAGTACTTC
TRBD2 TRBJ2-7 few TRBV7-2 CASSLGGGPYEQYF TGTGCCAGCAGCTTGGGCGGGGGACCCTACGAGCAGTACTTC
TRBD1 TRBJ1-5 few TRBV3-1 CASSQGQGGQPQHF TGTGCCAGCAGCCAAGGACAGGGCGGACAGCCCCAGCATTTT